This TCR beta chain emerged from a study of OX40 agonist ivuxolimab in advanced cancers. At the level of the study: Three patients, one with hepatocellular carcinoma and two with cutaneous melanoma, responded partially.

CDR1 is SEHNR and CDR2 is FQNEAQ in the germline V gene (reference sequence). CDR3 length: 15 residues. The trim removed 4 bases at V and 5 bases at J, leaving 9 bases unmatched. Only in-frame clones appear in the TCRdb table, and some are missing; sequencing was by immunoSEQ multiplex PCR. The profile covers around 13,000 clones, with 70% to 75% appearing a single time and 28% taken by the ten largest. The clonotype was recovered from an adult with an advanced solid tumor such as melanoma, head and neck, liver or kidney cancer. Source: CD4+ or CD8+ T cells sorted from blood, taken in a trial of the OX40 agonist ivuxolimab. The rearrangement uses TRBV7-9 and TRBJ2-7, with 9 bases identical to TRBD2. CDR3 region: CASSYAAGGRDEQYF. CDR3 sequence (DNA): TGTGCCAGCAGCTACGCGGCGGGGGGGAGAGACGAGCAGTACTTC. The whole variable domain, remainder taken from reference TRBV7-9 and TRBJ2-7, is DTGVSQNPRHKITKRGQNVTFRCDPISEHNRLYWYRQTLGQGPEFLTYFQNEAQLEKSRLLSDRFSAERPKGSFSTLEIQRTEQGDSAMYLCASSYAAGGRDEQYFGPGTRLTVT.